These 29 T cell receptor beta chains were sequenced from one sample in a study of cytomegalovirus exposure and HLA in healthy donors. Researchers ran the PCR with 60 Vbeta and 13 Jbeta primers. TCRdb's table, derived via immunoSEQ multiplex PCR, lists solely in-frame clones and lacks some. The table has 250,000 to 300,000 clones, 92% seen once. The specimen was PBMCs. These receptors all come from a girl aged 2-10 years in good health and CMV-seronegative.

The chain carries TRBV7-6 and TRBJ2-1; 10 bases are shared with TRBD2. The germline V gene encodes CDR1 SGHVS and CDR2 FNYEAQ. The CDR3 is 18 residues long. The V gene end was trimmed by 2 bases and the J gene end by 6 bases; junction bases not matched to a gene: 13. This CDR3 is CASSLTREGLARPNEQFF. The CDR3 DNA reads as TGTGCCAGCAGCTTAACCAGAGAGGGACTAGCGAGGCCCAATGAGCAGTTCTTC.

V usage is TRBV5-4 and J usage is TRBJ2-1; TRBD2 matches at 11 bases. V trimming: 0 bases; J trimming: 5 bases; junction bases outside the gene matches: 10. This CDR3 is built from 18 residues. From germline, CDR1 is SGHNT and CDR2 YYREEE (reference sequence). The CDR3 bases are TGTGCCAGCAGCTTGGGACTAGCGGGAATCTCTGGGGACAATGAGCAGTTCTTC. The encoded protein is CASSLGLAGISGDNEQFF.

The V gene is TRBV5-1, the J gene TRBJ1-4; 10 positions agree with TRBD1. Germline assignment: CDR1 SGHRS and CDR2 YFSETQ. The V gene end was trimmed by 4 bases and the J gene end by 0 bases; junction bases not matched to a gene: 3. The length of the CDR3 is 16 residues. CDR3 nucleotides: TGCGCCAGCAGCCGGACAGGGGGGTCAACTAATGAAAAACTGTTTTTT. It is translated as CASSRTGGSTNEKLFF. Using reference TRBV5-1 and TRBJ1-4 for the parts outside the CDR3, the full variable domain is KAGVTQTPRYLIKTRGQQVTLSCSPISGHRSVSWYQQTPGQGLQFLFEYFSETQRNKGNFPGRFSGRQFSNSRSEMNVSTLELGDSALYLCASSRTGGSTNEKLFFGSGTQLSVL.

V is TRBV10-3 and J is TRBJ1-5; D unclear. Trimming shortened V by 0 bases and J by 6 bases, and 3 bases separated the two germline ends. CDR3 length equals 12 residues. Germline CDR1 reads ENHRY; CDR2 reads SYGVKD. CDR3 DNA sequence: TGTGCCATCAGTGAGTCTAGTCAGCCCCAGCATTTT. This codes for CAISESSQPQHF.

The V gene is TRBV11-2, the J gene TRBJ2-1, with TRBD2 identical over 7 bases. The junction had 10 bases not matched to a gene; V was cut back by 0 bases and J by 8 bases. There are 16 residues in the CDR3. CDR1 is SGHAT, CDR2 FQNNGV, per germline. CDR3 in amino acids: CASSLDQAGVTDEQFF. Written as DNA, the CDR3 is TGTGCCAGCAGCTTAGATCAGGCGGGGGTGACAGATGAGCAGTTCTTC.

This chain joins TRBV5-5 and TRBJ2-5; 11 bases map to TRBD1. The CDR3 consists of 15 residues. Per germline, CDR1 SGHKS and CDR2 YYEKEE (reference sequence). Trimming took 0 bases from V and 5 from J; bases not matched to a gene: 3. CDR3 sequence (DNA): TGTGCCAGCAGCTTGGGGACAGGGGGCGCGGAGACCCAGTACTTC. Residues: CASSLGTGGAETQYF.

CDR3 loop: CASSPHNKQGENSPLHF. CDR3 nucleotide sequence: TGCGCCAGCAGCCCACACAATAAACAGGGGGAAAATTCACCCCTCCACTTT. The chain joins TRBV5-1 to TRBJ1-6; 8 bases line up with TRBD1. With 4 bases clipped from V and 7 bases from J, the junction kept 13 bases outside the gene matches. Germline values: CDR1 SGHRS, CDR2 YFSETQ. CDR3 length: 17 amino acids.

The V gene is TRBV15, the J gene TRBJ1-1, with D perhaps matching TRBD1 (6 bases). CDR1 is LNHNV, CDR2 YYDKDF, per germline (reference sequence). CDR3 size: 15 residues. Trimming removed 2 bases from V and 6 bases from J, with 16 bases in between. The CDR3 sequence is CATSRNRDGIAEAFF. The CDR3 DNA reads TGTGCCACCAGCAGAAACAGGGACGGGATCGCTGAAGCTTTCTTT.

The chain links TRBV27 to TRBJ1-2; 7 bases line up with TRBD1. The germline CDR1 and CDR2 sequences are MNHEY and SMNVEV (reference sequence). The V gene end was trimmed by 6 bases and the J gene end by 4 bases; junction bases not matched to a gene: 8. The CDR3 loop spans 14 amino acids. The CDR3 nucleotides read TGTGCCAGCAGGGAAGGGGGACAGATCTATGGCTACACCTTC. Protein sequence: CASREGGQIYGYTF.

J is TRBJ2-1 and V is TRBV5-1, with D possibly TRBD2 on 6 matching bases. V was clipped by 5 bases and J by 4 bases, with 19 bases between them. The CDR3 runs 16 residues. The germline CDR1 and CDR2 sequences are SGHRS and YFSETQ. The CDR3 here is CASSTGAAVLYNEQFF. The CDR3 DNA reads as TGCGCCAGCAGTACGGGAGCGGCGGTGCTTTACAATGAGCAGTTCTTC.

Concerning this clone itself: Without the conserved terminal phenylalanine or tryptophan, this CDR3 likely stems from a read error. The chain carries TRBV27 and TRBJ2-7, with 10 bases aligning to TRBD1. CDR3 length: 13 residues. CDR1 and CDR2 from the germline V gene are MNHEY and SMNVEV (reference sequence). V shed 6 bases and J 5 bases; nucleotides not matched to a gene: 4. The chain's CDR3 is CASSRDRGDEQYL. Written as DNA, the CDR3 is TGTGCCAGCAGCCGGGACAGGGGCGACGAGCAGTACCTC.

The chain carries TRBV30 and TRBJ1-1, with 7 bases matching TRBD1. The J segment lost 5 bases and the V segment lost 2 bases, leaving 14 bases of the junction unmatched. The CDR3 is 16 residues long. Germline CDR1 and CDR2: GTSNPN and SVGIG (reference sequence). DNA of the CDR3: TGTGCCTGGAGTCAGGCCCGCCCGGGACAGCCGACTGAAGCTTTCTTT. Its translation is CAWSQARPGQPTEAFF.

This chain links TRBV28 with TRBJ2-7; D remains ambiguous. Germline CDR1 is MDHEN and CDR2 is SYDVKM. V gave up 2 bases and J gave up 5 bases, with 7 bases separating them. The CDR3 is 12 residues long. CDR3 bases: TGTGCCAGCAGTTTAATAACTAACGAGCAGTACTTC. Residues: CASSLITNEQYF.

V and J are TRBV2 and TRBJ2-1; 8 nucleotides match TRBD2. Germline values: CDR1 SNHLY, CDR2 FYNNEI. The CDR3 extends over 15 amino acids. V gave up 7 bases and J gave up 4 bases; unmatched junction bases: 9. The CDR3 DNA reads as TGTGCCAGCACTCTCCCGGGACTAGAATACAATGAGCAGTTCTTC. It is translated as CASTLPGLEYNEQFF.

The chain has TRBV9 and TRBJ2-1; 9 bases agree with TRBD2. The length of the CDR3 is 17 residues. J lost 0 bases, V lost 4 bases, and 8 bases had no gene match. The germline V gene encodes CDR1 SGDLS and CDR2 YYNGEE. CDR3 nucleotides: TGTGCCAGCAGCTCCTACCTTAGCGGGAGCTCCTACAATGAGCAGTTCTTC. Translation gives CASSSYLSGSSYNEQFF.

The genes are TRBV4-1 and TRBJ1-1, with D possibly matching TRBD1 (5 bases). CDR1 and CDR2 from the germline V gene are MGHRA and YSYEKL. The CDR3 is 16 residues long. V lost 0 bases and J 10 bases, leaving 21 bases between the germline ends. The CDR3: CASSQEGAGGAWAAFF. The CDR3 coding sequence is TGCGCCAGCAGCCAAGAAGGGGCAGGAGGGGCATGGGCAGCTTTCTTT.

The J gene is TRBJ1-1, the V gene TRBV20-1; possibly TRBD1 for D (6 bases). The length of the CDR3 is 11 residues. Germline V CDR1 and CDR2: DFQATT, SNEGSKA (reference sequence). Trimming cost V 3 bases and J 6 bases, with 8 bases left between them. The CDR3 here is CSASRGAEAFF. DNA of the CDR3: TGCAGTGCTAGCAGGGGCGCTGAAGCTTTCTTT.

The chain carries TRBV15 and TRBJ1-2; 8 nucleotides match TRBD1. J gave up 4 bases and V 0 bases, and 7 bases lay outside the gene matches. Germline V lookup: CDR1 LNHNV, CDR2 YYDKDF (reference sequence). The CDR3 runs 16 residues. The CDR3 is CATSRDSDRGGYGYTF. The DNA for the CDR3 is TGTGCCACCAGCAGAGATTCCGACAGGGGTGGCTATGGCTACACCTTC.

This chain uses TRBV29-1 with TRBJ2-7; weak D call: TRBD1 (6 bases). Trimming shortened V by 3 bases and J by 2 bases, and 11 bases separated the two germline ends. This CDR3 has 13 amino acids. Germline CDR1 reads SQVTM; CDR2 reads ANQGSEA. In DNA, the CDR3 is TGCAGCGTTGACACAGGGAATACCTACGAGCAGTACTTC. Amino acids: CSVDTGNTYEQYF.

The V gene is TRBV6-1, the J gene TRBJ2-3; D gene ambiguous. V was pared by 7 bases and J by 2 bases, with 4 bases between. CDR3 length: 11 amino acids. Germline values: CDR1 MNHNS, CDR2 SASEGT. Written as DNA, the CDR3 is TGTGCCAGCACCCACACAGATACGCAGTATTTT. Protein sequence: CASTHTDTQYF.

The chain employs TRBV12-5 and TRBJ2-1; 8 bases are shared with TRBD2. Trimming cost V 8 bases and J 4 bases; bases outside gene matches: 13. The germline V gene encodes CDR1 LGHNT and CDR2 FRNRAP. This CDR3 is 16 amino acids long. In DNA form, the CDR3 reads TGTGCTAGTTTCGCTCCCAGCGGGAGAATTTACAATGAGCAGTTCTTC. Protein product: CASFAPSGRIYNEQFF.

This chain joins TRBV2 and TRBJ1-1; a weak D match, TRBD1 (6 bases). Germline CDR1 SNHLY, CDR2 FYNNEI. Trimming took 1 base from V and 8 from J, leaving 14 bases between them. The length of the CDR3 is 14 residues. CDR3 nucleotides: TGTGCCAGCAGTGAAGTCCGAGGACAGCGAGAAGCTTTCTTT. Its translation: CASSEVRGQREAFF.

The rearrangement links TRBV6-6 to TRBJ1-1; TRBD1 might be the D (5 bases). CDR1 MNHNY and CDR2 SVGAGI come from the germline V gene (reference sequence). Deletions cut 8 bases from V and 8 bases from J, with 9 bases between. This CDR3 has 10 residues. CDR3 protein: CASGYREAFF. In nucleotides, the CDR3 is TGTGCCAGCGGCTACAGGGAAGCTTTCTTT.

This clone was seen once. The chain couples TRBV4-1 to TRBJ2-1; the D gene is possibly TRBD1 (5 bases). Trimming cost V 0 bases and J 5 bases, with 8 bases left between them. Germline CDR1 MGHRA, CDR2 YSYEKL. The CDR3 consists of 14 residues. The CDR3 bases are TGCGCCAGCAGCCAAGAGAGACAGCACAATGAGCAGTTCTTC. Its translation is CASSQERQHNEQFF.

The V and J genes are TRBV6-5 and TRBJ2-5; 9 bases are a match to TRBD1. After removal of 6 bases from V and 12 bases from J, the junction contained 11 bases not matched to a gene. Germline CDR1 reads MNHEY; CDR2 reads SVGAGI. This CDR3 comprises 13 residues. Here the CDR3 DNA reads TGTGCCAGCAGCCGCGGCACAGGGGGCGCGGAGTACTTC. Translated, it gives CASSRGTGGAEYF.

V is TRBV2 and J is TRBJ1-1; TRBD1 aligns across 8 bases. Trimming took 3 bases from V and 11 from J; bases not matched to a gene: 8. CDR1 is SNHLY and CDR2 is FYNNEI in the germline V gene. CDR3 length equals 13 residues. The CDR3 DNA is TGTGCCAGCAGTGACCTCGACAGGGGACAGGCTTTCTTT. This sequence encodes CASSDLDRGQAFF.

The CDR3 protein is CASSLSGGNSPLHF. The CDR3, as DNA: TGCGCCAGCAGCTTGTCAGGGGGCAATTCACCCCTCCACTTT. V usage is TRBV5-1 and J usage is TRBJ1-6; TRBD1 agrees at 8 bases. The CDR3 covers 14 residues. Trimming removed 1 base from V and 7 bases from J; junction bases left unmatched: 1. CDR1 is SGHRS and CDR2 is YFSETQ in the germline V gene.

This clone was seen a handful of times. The V call is TRBV9, the J call TRBJ2-2, with 8 nucleotides matching TRBD1. Per germline, CDR1 SGDLS and CDR2 YYNGEE. This CDR3 contains 15 residues. V gave up 2 bases and J gave up 7 bases; unmatched junction bases: 7. Here the CDR3 DNA reads TGTGCCAGCAGCGTGACTCAGGGGGCGGGCGGGGAGCTGTTTTTT. Its protein is CASSVTQGAGGELFF.

The chain is built from TRBV7-9 and TRBJ1-2; perhaps TRBD1 as D (6 bases). Trimming took off 8 bases at V and 4 bases at J, with 20 bases between the two ends. The CDR3 has 15 residues. The germline V gene encodes CDR1 SEHNR and CDR2 FQNEAQ (reference sequence). In DNA form, the CDR3 reads TGTGCCAGCTCTCGGGACACCCCCACGGGCTATGGCTACACCTTC. It encodes CASSRDTPTGYGYTF.